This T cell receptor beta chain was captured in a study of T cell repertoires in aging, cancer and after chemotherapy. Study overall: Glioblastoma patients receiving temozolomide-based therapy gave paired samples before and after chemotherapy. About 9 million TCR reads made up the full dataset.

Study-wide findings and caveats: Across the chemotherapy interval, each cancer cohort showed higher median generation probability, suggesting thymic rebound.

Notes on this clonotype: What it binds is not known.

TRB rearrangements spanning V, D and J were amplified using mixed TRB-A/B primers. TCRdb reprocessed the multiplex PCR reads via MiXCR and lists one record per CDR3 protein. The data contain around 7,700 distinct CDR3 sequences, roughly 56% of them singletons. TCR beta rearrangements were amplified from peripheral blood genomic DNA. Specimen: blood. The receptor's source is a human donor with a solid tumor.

The CDR3 DNA follows: TGTGCCAGCAGCCGGGCCCACACCGGGGAGCTGTTTTTT. Translation gives CASSRAHTGELFF. V usage is TRBV5-4 and J usage is TRBJ2-2; D gene unclear. Germline V CDR1 and CDR2: SGHNT, YYREEE (reference sequence). The V end lost 4 bases, the J end lost 3 bases, and 7 bases lay between the germline ends. The CDR3 spans 13 residues. Complete variable domain (other parts from reference TRBV5-4 and TRBJ2-2): ETGVTQSPTHLIKTRGQQVTLRCSSQSGHNTVSWYQQALGQGPQFIFQYYREEENGRGNFPPRFSGLQFPNYSSELNVNALELDDSALYLCASSRAHTGELFFGEGSRLTVL.